One and the same sample provided the 29 T cell receptor beta chains below, sequenced in a study of T cells after yellow fever vaccination. TCRdb analysed the 5' RACE reads with MiXCR anew, one entry per CDR3 protein. Among 400,000 to 650,000 distinct CDR3 sequences, just over 20% were seen once, and the ten largest hold approximately 16%. The material was PBMCs, obtained approximately 22 days after the first yellow fever vaccination. The source is a man aged 18 to 29 who received the YFV17D yellow fever vaccine.

This clonotype came up a few times. An end of the junction does not agree with germline; a read error may underlie this. DNA for the CDR3: TGTGCCAGCAGCCAAGGACTGGGGGATCCTGCGCACTTC. It specifies CASSQGLGDPAHF. V and J are TRBV14 and TRBJ2-7; D may match TRBD1 or TRBD2 (5 bases each). The CDR3 consists of 13 residues. Germline lookup yields CDR1 SGHDN and CDR2 FVKESK.

V and J are TRBV6-5 and TRBJ1-5; D perhaps matches TRBD1 (6 bases). Germline values: CDR1 MNHEY, CDR2 SVGAGI. CDR3 length equals 16 residues. With 5 bases removed from V and 3 bases from J, the gap between germline ends came to 17 bases. CDR3 sequence reads: CASSNQLGDINQPQHF. CDR3 bases: TGTGCCAGCAGTAACCAGCTAGGGGACATCAATCAGCCCCAGCATTTT.

The chain employs TRBV6-1 and TRBJ1-5, with 9 nucleotides matching TRBD1. J was trimmed by 2 bases and V by 5 bases; bases with no gene match: 4. This CDR3 spans 15 amino acids. The germline V gene has CDR1 MNHNS and CDR2 SASEGT. CDR3 region: CASSTQGAGNQPQHF. The CDR3 DNA reads TGTGCCAGCAGTACACAGGGGGCTGGCAATCAGCCCCAGCATTTT.

Only a few counts were recorded for this clonotype. The gene calls are TRBV12-5 and TRBJ1-1, with unresolved D. Germline CDR1 is LGHNT and CDR2 is FRNRAP. This CDR3 region has 13 residues. The V end was cut by 0 bases, the J end by 1 base, with 3 bases between. CDR3 in DNA: TGTGCTAGTGGTTTGGTGGGGAACACTGAAGCTTTCTTT. Translated: CASGLVGNTEAFF.

The chain employs TRBV20-1 and TRBJ1-4, with no clear D. This CDR3 region has 14 residues. Trimming shortened V by 3 bases and J by 5 bases, and 13 bases separated the two germline ends. CDR1 DFQATT and CDR2 SNEGSKA come from the germline V gene (reference sequence). CDR3 loop: CSASSGSGNEKLFF. The CDR3 coding sequence is TGCAGTGCTAGTTCCGGGTCCGGGAATGAAAAACTGTTTTTT.

The V call is TRBV6-6, the J call TRBJ2-7; TRBD2 is a possible D gene (5 bases). This CDR3 comprises 11 residues. The germline V gene encodes CDR1 MNHNY and CDR2 SVGAGI (reference sequence). V gave up 1 base and J gave up 12 bases, with 10 bases separating them. In DNA form, the CDR3 reads TGTGCCAGCAGTTACTTCGCGGGTCTGTACTTC. Translation gives CASSYFAGLYF.

The chain employs TRBV7-2 and TRBJ2-4, with TRBD2 matching over 11 bases. CDR1 and CDR2 from the germline V gene are SGHTA and FQGNSA. Trimming cost V 5 bases and J 6 bases; bases outside gene matches: 12. CDR3 length: 17 amino acids. In DNA, the CDR3 is TGTGCCAGCAGCCACTCGACTAGCGGGAATGGCGTAAACATTCAGTACTTC. Its protein is CASSHSTSGNGVNIQYF. Filled out from reference TRBV7-2 and TRBJ2-4, the complete variable domain reads GAGVSQSPSNKVTEKGKDVELRCDPISGHTALYWYRQSLGQGLEFLIYFQGNSAPDKSGLPSDRFSAERTGGSVSTLTIQRTQQEDSAVYLCASSHSTSGNGVNIQYFGAGTRLSVL.

This clonotype showed up just a few times. The rearrangement links TRBV4-1 to TRBJ1-2; no firm D call. Germline V lookup: CDR1 MGHRA, CDR2 YSYEKL. The CDR3 totals 12 residues. Trimming took 5 bases from V and 3 from J, leaving 7 bases between them. CDR3 protein: CASSGVDYGYTF. CDR3 coding DNA: TGCGCCAGCAGCGGGGTGGACTATGGCTACACCTTC.

The chain carries TRBV5-1 and TRBJ2-5; 7 nucleotides line up with TRBD2. Germline V CDR1 and CDR2: SGHRS, YFSETQ. The CDR3 contains 15 residues. Losses at the gene ends were 5 bases for V and 0 bases for J; bases not matched to a gene: 7. This CDR3 reads CASRLAVAYQETQYF. The CDR3, as DNA: TGCGCCAGCAGGCTAGCGGTAGCCTACCAAGAGACCCAGTACTTC. The full variable domain, in which reference TRBV5-1 and TRBJ2-5 provide the parts outside the CDR3, is KAGVTQTPRYLIKTRGQQVTLSCSPISGHRSVSWYQQTPGQGLQFLFEYFSETQRNKGNFPGRFSGRQFSNSRSEMNVSTLELGDSALYLCASRLAVAYQETQYFGPGTRLLVL.

The J gene is TRBJ1-1, the V gene TRBV20-1, with 8 nucleotides matching TRBD1. Germline V gives CDR1 DFQATT, CDR2 SNEGSKA (reference sequence). This CDR3 comprises 14 residues. V was clipped by 3 bases and J by 3 bases; unmatched bases: 6. CDR3 residues: CSASQDRAYTEAFF. The CDR3 nucleotides are TGCAGTGCTAGCCAGGACAGGGCGTACACTGAAGCTTTCTTT.

In its sample, this clonotype was seen a few times. The gene calls are TRBV7-2 and TRBJ1-1, with TRBD1 identical over 8 bases. V was pared by 5 bases and J by 4 bases, with 6 bases of the junction left unmatched. Germline values: CDR1 SGHTA, CDR2 FQGNSA. The CDR3 sequence is 14 residues long. DNA for the CDR3: TGTGCCAGCAGCCAACAACAGGGGGTCACTGAAGCTTTCTTT. It yields the protein CASSQQQGVTEAFF.

The V and J genes are TRBV2 and TRBJ2-5, with a tentative D call TRBD1 (6 bases). Trimming stripped 4 bases from V and 7 bases from J, with 25 bases between. Germline loops: CDR1 SNHLY, CDR2 FYNNEI. The CDR3 has 17 residues. The CDR3: CASSVLPPGHGAGTQYF. Written as DNA, the CDR3 is TGTGCCAGCAGTGTCCTACCTCCGGGACACGGAGCCGGGACCCAGTACTTC.

This clonotype was seen many times. The chain's CDR3 is CASSHGTVNTEAFF. The CDR3 DNA reads TGTGCCAGCAGCCACGGGACTGTTAACACTGAAGCTTTCTTT. The chain employs TRBV7-2 and TRBJ1-1, with D possibly being TRBD1 (5 bases). V gave up 5 bases and J gave up 2 bases, with 12 bases separating them. This CDR3 is built from 14 residues. In germline, CDR1 is SGHTA, CDR2 FQGNSA.

This clonotype has a handful of counts. This rearrangement joins TRBV12-3 or TRBV12-4 to TRBJ2-3; TRBD2 is a possible D gene (6 bases). V lost 5 bases, J lost 2 bases, and 14 bases lay in between. The CDR3 totals 15 residues. CDR3 bases: TGTGCCAGCAGTACCCCTTGGGGGGTCACAGATACGCAGTATTTT. It translates to CASSTPWGVTDTQYF.

The chain uses TRBV28 and TRBJ2-2; 9 nucleotides align to TRBD2. Germline-derived CDR1 and CDR2 are MDHEN and SYDVKM. The length of the CDR3 is 15 residues. Germline trimming cut 6 bases from V and 4 bases from J; bases unmatched to any gene: 6. CDR3 DNA sequence: TGTGCCAGCAGCGGGGGACTAGCCCCCACCGGGGAGCTGTTTTTT. This codes for CASSGGLAPTGELFF.

This clonotype was seen a handful of times. The chain couples TRBV5-1 to TRBJ2-3; 10 bases are shared with TRBD1. Germline V CDR1 and CDR2: SGHRS, YFSETQ. This CDR3 has 15 residues. With V trimmed by 7 bases and J by 1 base, 6 bases remained unmatched. The CDR3 region has the DNA TGCGCCAGCGCCGCCGGGACAGGGGGCACAGATACGCAGTATTTT. Encoded protein: CASAAGTGGTDTQYF. Together with reference TRBV5-1 and TRBJ2-3, the CDR3 gives the full variable domain: KAGVTQTPRYLIKTRGQQVTLSCSPISGHRSVSWYQQTPGQGLQFLFEYFSETQRNKGNFPGRFSGRQFSNSRSEMNVSTLELGDSALYLCASAAGTGGTDTQYFGPGTRLTVL.

V gene TRBV4-2 combines with J gene TRBJ1-6; the match to TRBD1 covers 11 bases. V shed 4 bases, J shed 0 bases, and the junction held 11 bases outside the gene matches. Germline CDR1 is LGHNA and CDR2 is YNFKEQ. This CDR3 is 20 amino acids long. Here the CDR3 DNA reads TGTGCCAGCAGCCCAAGGGCGGACAGGGGGCAGAGCTCCTATAATTCACCCCTCCACTTT. Encoded protein: CASSPRADRGQSSYNSPLHF.

The rearrangement joins TRBV10-3 to TRBJ1-1, with TRBD1 matching 8 bases. Germline lookup yields CDR1 ENHRY and CDR2 SYGVKD. V shed 3 bases and J 4 bases; nucleotides not matched to a gene: 7. This CDR3 comprises 15 residues. CDR3 amino acids: CAISDPRQGSTEAFF. The CDR3 nucleotides are TGTGCCATCAGTGACCCACGACAGGGGAGCACTGAAGCTTTCTTT.

This clonotype was seen a handful of times. The genes are TRBV12-3 or TRBV12-4 and TRBJ1-5; 8 positions agree with TRBD1. The CDR3 loop spans 14 amino acids. The ends lost 6 bases at V and 6 bases at J; junction bases unmatched: 7. The CDR3 region has the DNA TGTGCCAGCAGCGCCTACAGGGGGAGTCAGCCCCAGCATTTT. Translating it yields CASSAYRGSQPQHF.

The table lists this clonotype with a few counts. The CDR3 reads CASSSPGTGFGYGYTF. DNA for the CDR3: TGTGCCAGCAGCTCTCCCGGGACAGGGTTTGGCTATGGCTACACCTTC. The chain joins TRBV7-9 to TRBJ1-2, with 9 bases fitting TRBD1. This CDR3 is 16 amino acids long. The germline gives CDR1 SEHNR, CDR2 FQNEAQ (reference sequence). J lost 4 bases, V lost 4 bases, and 10 bases had no gene match.

This clonotype was counted between two and nine times. This chain connects TRBV7-8 to TRBJ2-1, with D possibly being TRBD1 or TRBD2 (6 bases each). V shed 3 bases and J shed 4 bases, with 13 bases lying between them. Germline CDR1 and CDR2: SGHVS and FQNEAQ. CDR3 length: 15 amino acids. CDR3 protein: CASSFTGRQYNEQFF. CDR3 DNA: TGTGCCAGCAGCTTTACAGGGAGGCAATACAATGAGCAGTTCTTC. The full variable domain, rest sourced from reference TRBV7-8 and TRBJ2-1, is GAGVSQSPRYKVAKRGQDVALRCDPISGHVSLFWYQQALGQGPEFLTYFQNEAQLDKSGLPSDRFFAERPEGSVSTLKIQRTQQEDSAVYLCASSFTGRQYNEQFFGPGTRLTVL.

This clonotype came up a few times. The chain is built from TRBV7-2 and TRBJ1-2; TRBD1 is a possible D gene (6 bases). Deletions cut 5 bases from V and 3 bases from J, with 16 bases between. Germline assignment: CDR1 SGHTA and CDR2 FQGNSA. The CDR3 is made up of 15 amino acids. The CDR3: CASSQARGYYYGYTF. The CDR3 region has the DNA TGTGCCAGCAGCCAAGCCAGGGGTTACTACTATGGCTACACCTTC.

V usage is TRBV6-1 and J usage is TRBJ2-7; unclear D gene. CDR1 and CDR2 (germline): MNHNS, SASEGT. CDR3 length: 14 residues. The ends were cut back, 8 bases at V and 1 base at J, with 15 bases in the middle. The CDR3 loop is CASALQRWSYEQYV. CDR3 coding DNA: TGTGCCAGCGCGCTACAACGGTGGTCCTACGAGCAGTACGTC.

The V gene is TRBV9, the J gene TRBJ1-4; D possibly corresponds to TRBD1 (6 bases). The germline V and J ends were trimmed by 2 bases and 3 bases, with 11 bases remaining between them. This CDR3 region has 15 residues. In germline, CDR1 is SGDLS, CDR2 YYNGEE. The CDR3 DNA sequence: TGTGCCAGCAGCGTTACAGGGACGGCTAATGAAAAACTGTTTTTT. As protein: CASSVTGTANEKLFF.

This clonotype was observed a few times. The chain recombines TRBV4-3 with TRBJ2-7; unclear D gene. This CDR3 has 15 amino acids. Between the trimmed V and J ends, which lost 0 bases and 1 base, there was a span of 10 bases. CDR1 is LGHNA, CDR2 YSLEER, per germline. The CDR3: CASSQDGLPSYEQYV. The CDR3 DNA sequence: TGCGCCAGCAGCCAAGATGGATTACCATCCTACGAGCAGTACGTC.

This clonotype was recorded many times. The V call is TRBV11-2, the J call TRBJ2-7, with TRBD2 as a possible D gene (6 bases). V was shortened by 3 bases and J by 1 base, with 22 bases between the two germline ends. The germline gives CDR1 SGHAT, CDR2 FQNNGV. CDR3 length: 18 amino acids. Here the CDR3 DNA reads TGTGCCAGCAGCTTTTCGGACGGCGGAGGGTTGTGGTCCTACGAGCAGTACGTC. Encoded protein: CASSFSDGGGLWSYEQYV.

The chain has TRBV11-2 and TRBJ2-2; D could derive from TRBD1 or TRBD2 (7 bases each). Germline V gives CDR1 SGHAT, CDR2 FQNNGV. The V end lost 5 bases, the J end lost 0 bases, and 13 bases lay between the germline ends. The CDR3 runs 16 residues. The CDR3 protein is CASSGQGGANTGELFF. CDR3 nucleotide sequence: TGTGCCAGCAGCGGGCAGGGGGGGGCGAACACCGGGGAGCTGTTTTTT.

The chain combines TRBV28 with TRBJ2-7; a weak D match, TRBD1 (5 bases). This CDR3 is built from 15 residues. The V gene's germline CDR1 is MDHEN and CDR2 SYDVKM. The V end was cut by 5 bases, the J end by 6 bases, with 20 bases between. CDR3 amino acids: CASSPGHGPIGEQYV. Here the CDR3 DNA reads TGTGCCAGCAGTCCCGGACACGGCCCTATCGGCGAGCAGTACGTC.

The CDR3 loop reads CASIIRLAAYNEQFF. Here the CDR3 DNA reads TGTGCCAGCATCATTCGACTAGCGGCCTACAATGAGCAGTTCTTC. The rearrangement joins TRBV6-5 to TRBJ2-1, with 9 bases lining up with TRBD2. The CDR3 has 15 amino acids. Germline CDR1 is MNHEY and CDR2 is SVGAGI. V lost 7 bases, J lost 2 bases, and 6 bases stayed unmatched.